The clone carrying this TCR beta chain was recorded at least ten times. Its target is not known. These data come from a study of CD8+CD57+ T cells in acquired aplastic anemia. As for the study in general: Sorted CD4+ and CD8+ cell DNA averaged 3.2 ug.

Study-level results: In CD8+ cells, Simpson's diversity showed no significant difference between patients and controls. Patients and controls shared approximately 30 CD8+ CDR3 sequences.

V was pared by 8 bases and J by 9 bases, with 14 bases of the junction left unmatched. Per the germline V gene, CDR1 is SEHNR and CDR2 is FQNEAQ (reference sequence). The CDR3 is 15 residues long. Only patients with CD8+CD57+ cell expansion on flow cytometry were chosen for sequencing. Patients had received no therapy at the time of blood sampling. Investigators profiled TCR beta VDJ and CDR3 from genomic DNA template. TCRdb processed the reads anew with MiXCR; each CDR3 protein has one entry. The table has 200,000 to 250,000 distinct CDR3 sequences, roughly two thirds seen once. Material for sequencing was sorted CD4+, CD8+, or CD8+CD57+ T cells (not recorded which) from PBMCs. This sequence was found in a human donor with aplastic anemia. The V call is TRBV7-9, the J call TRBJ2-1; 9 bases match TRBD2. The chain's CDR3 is CASQRGGGALSEQFF. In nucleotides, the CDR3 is TGTGCCAGCCAAAGGGGCGGGGGGGCGTTAAGTGAGCAGTTCTTC.